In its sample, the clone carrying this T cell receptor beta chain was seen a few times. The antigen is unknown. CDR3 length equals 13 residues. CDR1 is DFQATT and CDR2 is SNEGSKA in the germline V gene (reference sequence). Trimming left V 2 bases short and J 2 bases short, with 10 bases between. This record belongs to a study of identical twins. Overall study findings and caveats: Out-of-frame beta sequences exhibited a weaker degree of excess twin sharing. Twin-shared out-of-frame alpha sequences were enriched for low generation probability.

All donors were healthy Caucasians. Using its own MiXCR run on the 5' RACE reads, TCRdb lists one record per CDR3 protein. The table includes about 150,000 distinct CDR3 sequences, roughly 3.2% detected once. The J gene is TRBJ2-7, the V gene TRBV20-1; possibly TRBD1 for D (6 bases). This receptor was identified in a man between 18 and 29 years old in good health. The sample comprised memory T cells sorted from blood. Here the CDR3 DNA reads TGCAGTGCTAGATCGCAGGGGACCTACGAGCAGTACTTC. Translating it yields CSARSQGTYEQYF.